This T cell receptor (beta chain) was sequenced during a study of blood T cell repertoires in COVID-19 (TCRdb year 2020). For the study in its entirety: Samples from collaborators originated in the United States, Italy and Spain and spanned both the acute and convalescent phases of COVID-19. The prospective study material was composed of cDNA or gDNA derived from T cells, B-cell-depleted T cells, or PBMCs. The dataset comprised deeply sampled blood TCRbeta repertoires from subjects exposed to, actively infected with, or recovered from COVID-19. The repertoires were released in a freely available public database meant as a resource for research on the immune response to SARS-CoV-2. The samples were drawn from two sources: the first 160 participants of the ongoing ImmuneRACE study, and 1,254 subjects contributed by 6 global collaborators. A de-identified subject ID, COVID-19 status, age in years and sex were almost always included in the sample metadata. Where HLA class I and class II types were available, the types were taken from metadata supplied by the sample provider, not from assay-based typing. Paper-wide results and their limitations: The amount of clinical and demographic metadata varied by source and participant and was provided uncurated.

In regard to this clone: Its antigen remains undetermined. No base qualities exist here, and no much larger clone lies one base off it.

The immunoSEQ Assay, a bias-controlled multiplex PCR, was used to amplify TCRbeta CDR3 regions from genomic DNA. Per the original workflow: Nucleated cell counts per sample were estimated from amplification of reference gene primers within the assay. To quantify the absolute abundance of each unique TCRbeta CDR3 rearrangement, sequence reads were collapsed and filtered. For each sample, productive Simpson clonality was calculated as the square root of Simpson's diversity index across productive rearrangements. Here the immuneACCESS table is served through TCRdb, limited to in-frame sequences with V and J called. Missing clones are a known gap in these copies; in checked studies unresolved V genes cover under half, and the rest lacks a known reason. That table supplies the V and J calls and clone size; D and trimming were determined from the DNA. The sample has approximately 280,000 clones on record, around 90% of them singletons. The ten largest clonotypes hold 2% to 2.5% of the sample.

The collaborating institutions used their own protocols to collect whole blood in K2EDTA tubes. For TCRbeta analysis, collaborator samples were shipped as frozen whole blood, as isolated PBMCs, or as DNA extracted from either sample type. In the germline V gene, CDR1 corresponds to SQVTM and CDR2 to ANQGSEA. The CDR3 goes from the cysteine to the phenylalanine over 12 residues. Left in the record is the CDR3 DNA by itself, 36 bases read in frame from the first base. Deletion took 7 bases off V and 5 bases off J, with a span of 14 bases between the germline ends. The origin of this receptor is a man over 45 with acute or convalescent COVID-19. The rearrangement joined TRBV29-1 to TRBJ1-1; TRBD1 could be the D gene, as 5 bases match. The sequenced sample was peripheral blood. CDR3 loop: CSAEQVRTEAFF. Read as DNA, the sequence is TGCAGCGCCGAACAGGTGAGGACTGAAGCTTTCTTT.